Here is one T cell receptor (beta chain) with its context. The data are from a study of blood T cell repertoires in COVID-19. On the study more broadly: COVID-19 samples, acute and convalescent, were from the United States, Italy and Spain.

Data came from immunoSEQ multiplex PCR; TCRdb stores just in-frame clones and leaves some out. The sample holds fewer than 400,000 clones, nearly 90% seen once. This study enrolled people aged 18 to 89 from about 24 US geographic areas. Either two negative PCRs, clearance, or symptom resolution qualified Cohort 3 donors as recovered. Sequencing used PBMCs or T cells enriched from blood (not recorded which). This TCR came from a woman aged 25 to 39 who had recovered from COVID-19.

CDR3 loop: CASGSTGSVYNSPLHF. The CDR3 DNA is TGTGCTAGTGGTTCCACAGGGTCCGTTTATAATTCACCCCTCCACTTT. The genes are TRBV12-5 and TRBJ1-6; the D gene is possibly TRBD1 (6 bases). CDR1 LGHNT and CDR2 FRNRAP come from the germline V gene. The V end lost 4 bases, the J end lost 4 bases, and 14 bases lay between the germline ends. This CDR3 comprises 16 residues.